The clone carrying this T cell receptor beta chain was recorded a few times. Stable disease denoted Graves' hyperthyroidism without ophthalmopathy progression within 18 months. This record comes from a study of T cells in Graves' hyperthyroidism and ophthalmopathy. Study-level information: Any treatment followed the collection of peripheral blood at initial diagnosis.

The length of the CDR3 is 15 residues. The ends lost 8 bases at V and 6 bases at J; junction bases unmatched: 12. Germline lookup yields CDR1 LNHDA and CDR2 SQIVND (reference sequence). There were TCR beta CDR3 regions amplified from RNA transcripts. Using the HTBI primer set, a first-round RT-PCR was run on the TCR CDR3. In TCRdb, the multiplex PCR reads were re-called with MiXCR into one record per CDR3 protein. The repertoire holds about 320,000 distinct CDR3 sequences, with 16% as singletons. The rearrangement uses TRBV19 and TRBJ1-2; 10 bases line up with TRBD1. The TCR sequence derives from a young man with Graves' hyperthyroidism. The sequenced sample was blood. The CDR3 sequence: CASANPGTGVDGYTF. Written as DNA, the CDR3 is TGTGCCAGTGCAAACCCAGGGACAGGGGTTGATGGCTACACCTTC.